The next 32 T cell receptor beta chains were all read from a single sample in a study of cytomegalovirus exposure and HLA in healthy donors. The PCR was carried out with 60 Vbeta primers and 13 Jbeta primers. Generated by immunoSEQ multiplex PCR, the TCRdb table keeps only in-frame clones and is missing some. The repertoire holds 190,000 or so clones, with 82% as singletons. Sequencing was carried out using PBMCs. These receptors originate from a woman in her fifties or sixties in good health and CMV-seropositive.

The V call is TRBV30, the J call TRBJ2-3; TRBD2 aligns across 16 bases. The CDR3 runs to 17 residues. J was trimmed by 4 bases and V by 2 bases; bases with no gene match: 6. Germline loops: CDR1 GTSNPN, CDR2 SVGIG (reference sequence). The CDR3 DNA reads TGTGCCTGGAGTTCGGGACTAGCGGGAGGGTGGGCAGATACGCAGTATTTT. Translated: CAWSSGLAGGWADTQYF.

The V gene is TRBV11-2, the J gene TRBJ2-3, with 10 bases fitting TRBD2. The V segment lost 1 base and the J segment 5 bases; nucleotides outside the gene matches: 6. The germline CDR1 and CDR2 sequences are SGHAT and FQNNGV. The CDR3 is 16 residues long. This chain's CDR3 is CASSLGLAGAVDTQYF. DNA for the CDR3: TGTGCCAGCAGCTTAGGTCTAGCGGGAGCCGTAGATACGCAGTATTTT. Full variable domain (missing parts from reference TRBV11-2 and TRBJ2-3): EAGVAQSPRYKIIEKRQSVAFWCNPISGHATLYWYQQILGQGPKLLIQFQNNGVVDDSQLPKDRFSAERLKGVDSTLKIQPAKLEDSAVYLCASSLGLAGAVDTQYFGPGTRLTVL.

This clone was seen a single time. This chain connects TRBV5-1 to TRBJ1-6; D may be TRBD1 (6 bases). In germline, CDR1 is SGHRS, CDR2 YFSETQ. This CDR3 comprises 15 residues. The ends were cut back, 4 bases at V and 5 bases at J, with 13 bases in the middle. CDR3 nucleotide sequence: TGCGCCAGCAGCCGGGACATACCAGATAATTCACCCCTCCACTTT. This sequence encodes CASSRDIPDNSPLHF.

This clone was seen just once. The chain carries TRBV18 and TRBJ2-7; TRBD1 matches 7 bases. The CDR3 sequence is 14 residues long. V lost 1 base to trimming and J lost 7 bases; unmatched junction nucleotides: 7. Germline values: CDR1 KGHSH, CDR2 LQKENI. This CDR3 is CASSPQGASEEQYF. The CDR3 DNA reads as TGTGCCAGCTCACCACAGGGGGCTTCGGAGGAGCAGTACTTC.

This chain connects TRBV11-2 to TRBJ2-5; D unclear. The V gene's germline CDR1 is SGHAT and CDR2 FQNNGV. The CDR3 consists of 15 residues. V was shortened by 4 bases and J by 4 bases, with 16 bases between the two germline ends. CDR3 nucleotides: TGTGCCAGCAGCTCTAGAGGAGCGCTTCGAGAGACCCAGTACTTC. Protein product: CASSSRGALRETQYF.

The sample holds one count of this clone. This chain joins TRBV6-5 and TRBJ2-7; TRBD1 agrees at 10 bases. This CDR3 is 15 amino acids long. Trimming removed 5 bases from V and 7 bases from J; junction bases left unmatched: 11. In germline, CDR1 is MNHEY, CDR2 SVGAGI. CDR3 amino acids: CASSLGTGAGGEQYF. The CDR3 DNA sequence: TGTGCCAGCAGTCTCGGGACAGGGGCAGGGGGGGAGCAGTACTTC.

CDR3 DNA sequence: TGTGCCAGCAGCAATGGACTAGCGACATCCTACAATGAGCAGTTCTTC. It specifies CASSNGLATSYNEQFF. The chain recombines TRBV7-9 with TRBJ2-1, with 9 bases that match TRBD2. The trim removed 5 bases at V and 1 base at J, leaving 6 bases unmatched. CDR1 is SEHNR and CDR2 is FQNEAQ in the germline V gene (reference sequence). CDR3 length: 16 amino acids.

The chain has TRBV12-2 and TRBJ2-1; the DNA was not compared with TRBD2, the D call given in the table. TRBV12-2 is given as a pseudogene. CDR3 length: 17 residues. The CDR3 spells CASRHRRERSSYNEQFF. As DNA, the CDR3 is TGTGCAAGTCGCCATCGCAGAGAAAGGAGCTCCTACAATGAGCAGTTCTTC.

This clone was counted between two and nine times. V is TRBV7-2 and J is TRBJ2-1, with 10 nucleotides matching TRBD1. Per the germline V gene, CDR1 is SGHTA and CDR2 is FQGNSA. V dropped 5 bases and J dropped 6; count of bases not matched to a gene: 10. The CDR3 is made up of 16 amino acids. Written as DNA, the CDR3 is TGTGCCAGCAGCGCTGGGGGGACAGGGGCTCCCAATGAGCAGTTCTTC. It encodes CASSAGGTGAPNEQFF.

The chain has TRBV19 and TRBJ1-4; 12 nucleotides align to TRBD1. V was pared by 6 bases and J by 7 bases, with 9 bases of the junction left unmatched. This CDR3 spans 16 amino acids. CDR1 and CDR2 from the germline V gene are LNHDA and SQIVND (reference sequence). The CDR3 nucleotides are TGTGCCAGTAGCTCCCTGGGACAGGGGGCGCCTGAAAAACTGTTTTTT. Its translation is CASSSLGQGAPEKLFF.

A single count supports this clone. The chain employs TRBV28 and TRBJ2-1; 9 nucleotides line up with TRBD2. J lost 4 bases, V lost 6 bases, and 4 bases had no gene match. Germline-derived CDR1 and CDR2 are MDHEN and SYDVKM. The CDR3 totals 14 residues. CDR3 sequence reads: CASSRSGGYNEQFF. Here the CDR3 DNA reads TGTGCCAGCAGCCGCAGCGGGGGGTACAATGAGCAGTTCTTC.

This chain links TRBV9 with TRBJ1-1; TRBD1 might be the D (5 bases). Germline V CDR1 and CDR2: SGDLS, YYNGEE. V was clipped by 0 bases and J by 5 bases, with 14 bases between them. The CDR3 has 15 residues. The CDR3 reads CASSVGGGLETEAFF. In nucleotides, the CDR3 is TGTGCCAGCAGCGTAGGGGGGGGTCTGGAAACTGAAGCTTTCTTT.

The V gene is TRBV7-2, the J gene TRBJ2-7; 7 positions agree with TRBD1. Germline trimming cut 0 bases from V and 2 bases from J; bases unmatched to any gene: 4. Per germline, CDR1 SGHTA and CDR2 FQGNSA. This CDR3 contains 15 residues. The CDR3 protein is CASSLATGVPYEQYF. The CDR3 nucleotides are TGTGCCAGCAGCTTAGCTACAGGGGTTCCCTACGAGCAGTACTTC.

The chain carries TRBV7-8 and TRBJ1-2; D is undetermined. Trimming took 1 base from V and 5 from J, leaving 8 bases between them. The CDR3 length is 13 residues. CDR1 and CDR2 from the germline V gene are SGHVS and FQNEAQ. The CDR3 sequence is CASSLDPGYGYTF. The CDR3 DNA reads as TGTGCCAGCAGCTTAGATCCGGGTTATGGCTACACCTTC.

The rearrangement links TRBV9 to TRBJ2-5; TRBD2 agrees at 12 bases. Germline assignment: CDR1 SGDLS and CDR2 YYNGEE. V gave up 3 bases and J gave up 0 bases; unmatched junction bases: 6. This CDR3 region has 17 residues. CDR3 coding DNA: TGTGCCAGCAGCGGAGGACGGACTAGCGGGGACCAAGAGACCCAGTACTTC. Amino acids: CASSGGRTSGDQETQYF.

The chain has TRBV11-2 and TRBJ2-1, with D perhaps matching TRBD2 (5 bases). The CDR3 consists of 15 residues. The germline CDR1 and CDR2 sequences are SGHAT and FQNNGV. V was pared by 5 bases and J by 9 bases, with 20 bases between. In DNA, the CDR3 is TGTGCCAGCAGCCTGGACTTTTTTTCCTGGGGTGAGCAGTTCTTC. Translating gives CASSLDFFSWGEQFF.

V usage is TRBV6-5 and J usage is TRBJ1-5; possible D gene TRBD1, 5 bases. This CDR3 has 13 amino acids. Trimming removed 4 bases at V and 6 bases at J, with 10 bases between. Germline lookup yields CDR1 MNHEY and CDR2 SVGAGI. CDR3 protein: CASSFLGGQPQHF. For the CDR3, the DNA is TGTGCCAGCAGTTTTTTGGGGGGTCAGCCCCAGCATTTT.

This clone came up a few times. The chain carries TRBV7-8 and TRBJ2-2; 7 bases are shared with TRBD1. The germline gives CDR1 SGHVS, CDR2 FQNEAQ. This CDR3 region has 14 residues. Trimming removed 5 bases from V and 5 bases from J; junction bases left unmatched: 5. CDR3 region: CASSRQGWTGELFF. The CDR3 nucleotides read TGTGCCAGCAGCAGACAGGGTTGGACCGGGGAGCTGTTTTTT.

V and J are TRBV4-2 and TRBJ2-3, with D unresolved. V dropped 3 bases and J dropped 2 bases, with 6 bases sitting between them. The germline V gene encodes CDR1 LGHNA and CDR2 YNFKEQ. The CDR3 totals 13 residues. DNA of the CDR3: TGTGCCAGCAGCCACGGAGACACAGATACGCAGTATTTT. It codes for CASSHGDTDTQYF.

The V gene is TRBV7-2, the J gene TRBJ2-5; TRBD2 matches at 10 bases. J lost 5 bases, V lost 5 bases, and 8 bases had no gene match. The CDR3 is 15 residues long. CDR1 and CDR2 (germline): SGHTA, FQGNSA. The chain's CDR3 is CASSHQAGGGETQYF. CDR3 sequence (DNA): TGTGCCAGCAGCCATCAAGCGGGAGGGGGGGAGACCCAGTACTTC.

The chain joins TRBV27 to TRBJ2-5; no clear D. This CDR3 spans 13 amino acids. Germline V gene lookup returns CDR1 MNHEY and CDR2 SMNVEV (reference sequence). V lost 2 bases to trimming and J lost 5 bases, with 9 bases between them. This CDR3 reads CASSLGRWETQYF. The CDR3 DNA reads TGTGCCAGCAGTTTAGGCCGATGGGAGACCCAGTACTTC.

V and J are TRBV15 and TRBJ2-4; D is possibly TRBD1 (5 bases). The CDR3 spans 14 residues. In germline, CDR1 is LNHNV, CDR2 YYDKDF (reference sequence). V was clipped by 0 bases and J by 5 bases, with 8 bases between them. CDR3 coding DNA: TGTGCCACCAGCAGAGATCCCAGGGAAAACATTCAGTACTTC. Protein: CATSRDPRENIQYF.

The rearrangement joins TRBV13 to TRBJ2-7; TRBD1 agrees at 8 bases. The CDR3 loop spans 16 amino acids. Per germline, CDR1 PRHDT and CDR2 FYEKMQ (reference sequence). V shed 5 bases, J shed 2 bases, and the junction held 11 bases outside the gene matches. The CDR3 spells CASSLRTGSMTYEQYF. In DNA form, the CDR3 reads TGTGCCAGCAGCCTACGGACAGGGTCAATGACCTACGAGCAGTACTTC.

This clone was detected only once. CDR3 in amino acids: CASTQGDRYTGELFF. The CDR3 DNA follows: TGTGCCAGCACCCAGGGGGACAGGTACACCGGGGAGCTGTTTTTT. The gene calls are TRBV27 and TRBJ2-2; TRBD1 matches at 8 bases. V was clipped by 7 bases and J by 3 bases; unmatched bases: 7. The CDR3 consists of 15 residues. The V gene's germline CDR1 is MNHEY and CDR2 SMNVEV (reference sequence).

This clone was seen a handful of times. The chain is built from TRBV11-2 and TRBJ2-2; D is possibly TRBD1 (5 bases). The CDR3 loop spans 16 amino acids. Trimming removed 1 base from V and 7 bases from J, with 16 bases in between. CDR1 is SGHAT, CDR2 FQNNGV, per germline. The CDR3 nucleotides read TGTGCCAGCAGCTTAGCCGGTCAGGGCATATTCGGGGAGCTGTTTTTT. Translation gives CASSLAGQGIFGELFF.

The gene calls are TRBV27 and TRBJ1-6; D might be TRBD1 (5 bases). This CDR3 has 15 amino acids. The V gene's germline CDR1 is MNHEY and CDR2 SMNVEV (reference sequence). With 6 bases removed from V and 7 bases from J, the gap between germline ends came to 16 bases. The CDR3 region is CASSPDRRRNSPLHF. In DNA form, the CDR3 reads TGTGCCAGCAGCCCCGACAGACGGAGAAATTCACCCCTCCACTTT.

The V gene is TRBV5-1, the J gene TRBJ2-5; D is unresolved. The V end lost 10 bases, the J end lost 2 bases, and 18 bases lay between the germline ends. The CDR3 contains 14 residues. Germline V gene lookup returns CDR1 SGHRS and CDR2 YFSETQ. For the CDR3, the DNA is TGCGCCCCGAAAACTATAGAAGCGCAAGAGACCCAGTACTTC. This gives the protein CAPKTIEAQETQYF.

In DNA, the CDR3 is TGTGCCAGTAGTAGCGGACTCAGCACAGATACGCAGTATTTT. Residues: CASSSGLSTDTQYF. V usage is TRBV19 and J usage is TRBJ2-3; weak D call: TRBD2 (5 bases). Looked up from germline, CDR1 is LNHDA and CDR2 is SQIVND (reference sequence). CDR3 length: 14 residues. With 4 bases removed from V and 0 bases from J, the gap between germline ends came to 8 bases.

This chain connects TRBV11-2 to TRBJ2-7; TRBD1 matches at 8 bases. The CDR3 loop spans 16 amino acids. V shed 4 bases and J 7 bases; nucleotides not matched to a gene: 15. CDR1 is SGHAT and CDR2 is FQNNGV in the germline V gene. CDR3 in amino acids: CASSSPGTGPGWEQYF. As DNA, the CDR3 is TGTGCCAGCAGCTCTCCCGGGACAGGCCCCGGCTGGGAGCAGTACTTC.

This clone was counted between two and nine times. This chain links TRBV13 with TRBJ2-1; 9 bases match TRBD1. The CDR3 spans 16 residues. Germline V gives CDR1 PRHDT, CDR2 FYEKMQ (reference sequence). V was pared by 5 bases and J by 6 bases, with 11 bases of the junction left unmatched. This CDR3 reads CASSPSDRGFRNEQFF. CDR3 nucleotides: TGTGCCAGCAGCCCCAGCGACAGGGGGTTTCGCAATGAGCAGTTCTTC.

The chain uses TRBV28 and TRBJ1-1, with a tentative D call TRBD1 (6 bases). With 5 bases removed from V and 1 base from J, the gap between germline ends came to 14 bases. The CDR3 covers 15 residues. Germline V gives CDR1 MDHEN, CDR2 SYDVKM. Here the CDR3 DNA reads TGTGCCAGCAGTACCACAGGGAGGGAGAACACTGAAGCTTTCTTT. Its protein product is CASSTTGRENTEAFF. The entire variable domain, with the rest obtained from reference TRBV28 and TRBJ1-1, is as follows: DVKVTQSSRYLVKRTGEKVFLECVQDMDHENMFWYRQDPGLGLRLIYFSYDVKMKEKGDIPEGYSVSREKKERFSLILESASTNQTSMYLCASSTTGRENTEAFFGQGTRLTVV.

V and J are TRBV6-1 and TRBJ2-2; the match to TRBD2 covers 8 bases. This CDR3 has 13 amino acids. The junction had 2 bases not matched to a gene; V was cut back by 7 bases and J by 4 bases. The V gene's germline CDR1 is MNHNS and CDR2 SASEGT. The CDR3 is CASIRGGTGELFF. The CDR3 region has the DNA TGTGCCAGCATACGGGGGGGCACCGGGGAGCTGTTTTTT.